Below, 27 T cell receptor beta chains from the same sample are listed, as sequenced in a study of T cell responses to AZD1222 COVID-19 vaccine. Sequencing was performed with immunoSEQ multiplex PCR; in TCRdb, only in-frame clones are kept and a portion is missing. This sample has about 220,000 clones, with roughly 91% found just once. The material sequenced was peripheral blood, taken on day 0 of MenACWY control vaccination. These receptors originate from an adult in good health.

The chain couples TRBV7-2 to TRBJ2-2; TRBD1 agrees at 12 bases. The CDR3 contains 16 residues. Trimming at V came to 5 bases and at J to 6 bases, leaving 7 bases not matched to a gene. Germline loops: CDR1 SGHTA, CDR2 FQGNSA. Written as DNA, the CDR3 is TGTGCCAGCAGCCCAAGGGACAGGGGGCCGCCCGGGGAGCTGTTTTTT. Protein product: CASSPRDRGPPGELFF.

CDR3 protein: CASSKGGRVQETQYF. The DNA of the CDR3 is TGTGCCAGCAGCAAGGGGGGGAGAGTCCAAGAGACCCAGTACTTC. V gene TRBV7-6 combines with J gene TRBJ2-5; possibly TRBD2 for D (7 bases). Trimming shortened V by 5 bases and J by 1 base, and 14 bases separated the two germline ends. The CDR3 spans 15 residues. Germline-derived CDR1 and CDR2 are SGHVS and FNYEAQ.

V is TRBV6-5 and J is TRBJ1-2; D gene uncertain. Trimming cost V 9 bases and J 0 bases, with 14 bases left between them. From germline, CDR1 is MNHEY and CDR2 SVGAGI. The CDR3 is 14 amino acids. Here the CDR3 DNA reads TGTGCCAGTGCGGCTGGGCCATCTAACTATGGCTACACCTTC. It is translated as CASAAGPSNYGYTF.

This clone was detected only once. The chain couples TRBV2 to TRBJ1-5, with 10 bases aligning to TRBD1. Germline V gives CDR1 SNHLY, CDR2 FYNNEI. The CDR3 covers 15 residues. The V and J ends lost 6 bases and 6 bases, in that order; junction bases with no gene match: 8. As DNA, the CDR3 is TGTGCCAGCAGCGAGGGGGACAGGGGCGGTCAGCCCCAGCATTTT. It yields the protein CASSEGDRGGQPQHF. The variable domain in full, completed from reference TRBV2 and TRBJ1-5, reads EPEVTQTPSHQVTQMGQEVILRCVPISNHLYFYWYRQILGQKVEFLVSFYNNEISEKSEIFDDQFSVERPDGSNFTLKIRSTKLEDSAMYFCASSEGDRGGQPQHFGDGTRLSIL.

This sequence joins TRBV27 and TRBJ1-2; 10 positions agree with TRBD1. The CDR3 is made up of 14 amino acids. The germline V gene has CDR1 MNHEY and CDR2 SMNVEV (reference sequence). The V and J ends lost 6 bases and 3 bases, in that order; junction bases with no gene match: 4. CDR3 coding DNA: TGTGCCAGCAGGGGGACAGGGGCGGACTATGGCTACACCTTC. It is translated as CASRGTGADYGYTF.

This clone appeared a few times. The V gene is TRBV4-1, the J gene TRBJ1-4; D not certain. The CDR3 runs 13 residues. V was pared by 1 base and J by 7 bases, with 7 bases between. Per the germline V gene, CDR1 is MGHRA and CDR2 is YSYEKL. CDR3 DNA sequence: TGCGCCAGCAGCCAAGTGCTTGCTGAAAAACTGTTTTTT. This translates into CASSQVLAEKLFF.

V and J are TRBV2 and TRBJ2-7, with D perhaps matching TRBD1 (5 bases). Germline V gene sequence: CDR1 SNHLY, CDR2 FYNNEI. V lost 6 bases and J lost 7, with 22 bases in between. This CDR3 has 15 residues. The CDR3 DNA sequence: TGTGCCAGCAGCGATAGCAGGGCTCTTGGTCAAGAGCAGTACTTC. It encodes CASSDSRALGQEQYF.

V gene TRBV6-2 or TRBV6-3 combines with J gene TRBJ1-6; maybe TRBD1 (5 bases). This CDR3 contains 12 residues. The ends were cut back, 6 bases at V and 13 bases at J, with 13 bases in the middle. Germline lookup yields CDR1 MNHEY and CDR2 SVGEGT. This chain's CDR3 is CASSRDRLPLHF. As DNA, the CDR3 is TGTGCCAGCAGCCGGGACCGTCTGCCCCTCCACTTT.

The chain uses TRBV30 and TRBJ1-4; perhaps TRBD1 as D (6 bases). CDR1 is GTSNPN and CDR2 is SVGIG in the germline V gene (reference sequence). CDR3 length: 15 amino acids. The V gene lost 0 bases and the J gene lost 6 bases, with 14 bases spanning the gap. CDR3 amino acids: CAWSVLGGGYEKLFF. The CDR3 DNA is TGTGCCTGGAGTGTACTAGGAGGGGGATATGAAAAACTGTTTTTT.

The chain combines TRBV7-2 with TRBJ1-5, with a weak D call TRBD1 (5 bases). CDR3 length: 14 amino acids. The V end was cut by 5 bases, the J end by 3 bases, with 11 bases between. The germline V gene encodes CDR1 SGHTA and CDR2 FQGNSA. The CDR3 reads CASSGGGSNQPQHF. For the CDR3, the DNA is TGTGCCAGCAGCGGGGGGGGTTCCAATCAGCCCCAGCATTTT.

Of note for this clone: This CDR3 is also generated by other DNA sequences in the sample. J is TRBJ1-4 and V is TRBV5-1, with D possibly TRBD1 on 6 matching bases. The CDR3 is 14 residues long. V was trimmed by 2 bases and J by 7 bases, leaving 12 bases between them. The germline V gene has CDR1 SGHRS and CDR2 YFSETQ. CDR3 protein: CASSLQGQGEKLFF. For the CDR3, the DNA is TGCGCCAGCAGCTTACAGGGCCAGGGTGAAAAACTGTTTTTT.

The chain joins TRBV7-9 to TRBJ1-5; D gene uncertain. V lost 1 base to trimming and J lost 5 bases, with 9 bases between them. From germline, CDR1 is SEHNR and CDR2 FQNEAQ (reference sequence). CDR3 size: 14 residues. CDR3 region: CASSLGHIDQPQHF. The DNA of the CDR3 is TGTGCCAGCAGCTTAGGACACATTGATCAGCCCCAGCATTTT.

The CDR3 DNA reads as TGCGCCAGCAGCTTGGGGGGATTAGGCACAGATACGCAGTATTTT. It is translated as CASSLGGLGTDTQYF. The V gene is TRBV5-1, the J gene TRBJ2-3; D is undetermined. CDR3 size: 15 residues. Trimming left V 0 bases short and J 1 base short, with 9 bases between. Germline loops: CDR1 SGHRS, CDR2 YFSETQ.

This rearrangement joins TRBV28 to TRBJ1-2; D gene unclear. Trimming took off 3 bases at V and 2 bases at J, with 7 bases between the two ends. This CDR3 is built from 13 residues. From germline, CDR1 is MDHEN and CDR2 SYDVKM. The DNA for the CDR3 is TGTGCCAGCAGTTTGGACGGGAACTATGGCTACACCTTC. This gives the protein CASSLDGNYGYTF.

The CDR3 region has the DNA TGCGCCAGCAGTGAGGGAGATGGGTATGGCTACACCTTC. This codes for CASSEGDGYGYTF. The chain employs TRBV10-1 and TRBJ1-2; D is ambiguous. The CDR3 loop spans 13 amino acids. V lost 2 bases and J lost 5, with 9 bases in between. Per the germline V gene, CDR1 is WNHNN and CDR2 is SYGVQD (reference sequence).

Points on this clone: Other DNA sequences in this specimen translate into the identical CDR3. This chain uses TRBV3-1 (or the pseudogene TRBV3-2) with TRBJ1-1, with a possible D match to TRBD1 (6 bases). Trimming shortened V by 6 bases and J by 0 bases, and 8 bases separated the two germline ends. The length of the CDR3 is 13 residues. CDR1 is LGHDT, CDR2 YNNKEL, per germline (reference sequence). As DNA, the CDR3 is TGTGCCAGCAGTAGGGGGATGAACACTGAAGCTTTCTTT. Translation gives CASSRGMNTEAFF.

CDR3 sequence: CASRGRDRGPGNTIYF. CDR3 sequence (DNA): TGCGCCAGCAGAGGCCGGGACAGGGGGCCCGGAAACACCATATATTTT. This sequence joins TRBV10-1 and TRBJ1-3; 12 nucleotides line up with TRBD1. The CDR3 consists of 16 residues. J gave up 4 bases and V 6 bases, and 7 bases lay outside the gene matches. The germline V gene encodes CDR1 WNHNN and CDR2 SYGVQD (reference sequence).

The CDR3 DNA is TGTGCCAGCAGCCCATATCCCCCGGGGGTTAATGAGCAGTTCTTC. Its translation: CASSPYPPGVNEQFF. This chain uses TRBV28 with TRBJ2-1; tentatively, D is TRBD2 (6 bases). This CDR3 is 15 amino acids long. V shed 6 bases and J shed 7 bases, with 19 bases lying between them. Germline lookup yields CDR1 MDHEN and CDR2 SYDVKM.

This clone appeared a single time. The V and J genes are TRBV6-2 or TRBV6-3 and TRBJ2-1; 7 nucleotides align to TRBD2. CDR1 is MNHEY, CDR2 SVGEGT, per germline. The V and J ends lost 2 bases and 2 bases, in that order; junction bases with no gene match: 9. The CDR3 covers 17 residues. This CDR3 is CASSYKSQRDPYNEQFF. In nucleotides, the CDR3 is TGTGCCAGCAGTTACAAATCTCAGCGGGATCCCTACAATGAGCAGTTCTTC.

Concerning this clone itself: The junction departs from the called germline gene at one end, perhaps through a read error. The genes are TRBV7-8 and TRBJ1-5, with D possibly being TRBD1 (6 bases). Germline V gene data show CDR1 as SGHVS and CDR2 as FQNEAQ. This CDR3 contains 16 residues. The CDR3 region is CASSPNRAGNNQPQHF. The DNA for the CDR3 is TGTGCCAGCAGCCCCAACAGGGCTGGGAACAATCAGCCTCAGCATTTT. Using reference TRBV7-8 and TRBJ1-5 for the parts outside the CDR3, the full variable domain is GAGVSQSPRYKVAKRGQDVALRCDPISGHVSLFWYQQALGQGPEFLTYFQNEAQLDKSGLPSDRFFAERPEGSVSTLKIQRTQQEDSAVYLCASSPNRAGNNQPQHFGDGTRLSIL.

The genes are TRBV4-3 and TRBJ2-5, with D possibly matching TRBD1 (5 bases). CDR3 length: 17 amino acids. The germline CDR1 and CDR2 sequences are LGHNA and YSLEER. V shed 0 bases and J shed 1 base, with 15 bases lying between them. CDR3 bases: TGCGCCAGCAGCCAAGAGTATGAGCTAGGGGTCCAAGAGACCCAGTACTTC. This sequence encodes CASSQEYELGVQETQYF.

CDR3: CASSQDPGAGETQYF. The CDR3 bases are TGCGCCAGCAGCCAAGATCCAGGGGCCGGGGAGACCCAGTACTTC. V gene TRBV4-1 combines with J gene TRBJ2-5, with D perhaps matching TRBD1 (6 bases). Germline V CDR1 and CDR2: MGHRA, YSYEKL. The CDR3 covers 15 residues. V was shortened by 0 bases and J by 5 bases, with 13 bases between the two germline ends.

The chain has TRBV5-4 and TRBJ2-3; D not certain. This CDR3 is 19 amino acids long. Germline V gene data show CDR1 as SGHNT and CDR2 as YYREEE (reference sequence). Trimming cost V 0 bases and J 0 bases, with 20 bases left between them. CDR3 in amino acids: CASSLGPSIESRSTDTQYF. CDR3 bases: TGTGCCAGCAGCTTGGGGCCGAGTATTGAGTCGCGTAGCACAGATACGCAGTATTTT. The full variable domain, completed using reference TRBV5-4 and TRBJ2-3, is ETGVTQSPTHLIKTRGQQVTLRCSSQSGHNTVSWYQQALGQGPQFIFQYYREEENGRGNFPPRFSGLQFPNYSSELNVNALELDDSALYLCASSLGPSIESRSTDTQYFGPGTRLTVL.

V and J are TRBV9 and TRBJ2-1; 7 bases line up with TRBD1. CDR1 is SGDLS and CDR2 is YYNGEE in the germline V gene. This CDR3 spans 14 amino acids. The V gene end was trimmed by 0 bases and the J gene end by 7 bases; junction bases not matched to a gene: 4. The CDR3 region has the DNA TGTGCCAGCAGCGTAGGAAGGGGGCCTAATGAGCAGTTCTTC. Its protein is CASSVGRGPNEQFF.

The chain couples TRBV3-1 (or the pseudogene TRBV3-2) to TRBJ1-5, with D hard to call. The V gene's germline CDR1 is LGHDT and CDR2 YNNKEL (reference sequence). This CDR3 spans 12 amino acids. V lost 1 base and J lost 7, with 5 bases in between. The CDR3 bases are TGTGCCAGCAGCCAAGGTCAGCAGCCCCAGCATTTT. Encoded protein: CASSQGQQPQHF.

This chain links TRBV25-1 with TRBJ1-4; 8 nucleotides line up with TRBD1. V was clipped by 5 bases and J by 4 bases; unmatched bases: 6. The CDR3 runs to 15 residues. Germline V gene sequence: CDR1 MGHDK, CDR2 SYGVNS. The CDR3 region is CASSPRTGSNEKLFF. The CDR3 DNA is TGTGCCAGCAGTCCCCGGACAGGGAGTAATGAAAAACTGTTTTTT.

V is TRBV2 and J is TRBJ1-5; tentative D call: TRBD1 (5 bases). V lost 6 bases, J lost 5 bases, and 14 bases lay in between. Per germline, CDR1 SNHLY and CDR2 FYNNEI. This CDR3 contains 14 residues. The CDR3 reads CASSSRQSYQPQHF. The CDR3 coding sequence is TGTGCCAGCAGCTCACGACAGTCTTATCAGCCCCAGCATTTT. Filled out from reference TRBV2 and TRBJ1-5, the complete variable domain reads EPEVTQTPSHQVTQMGQEVILRCVPISNHLYFYWYRQILGQKVEFLVSFYNNEISEKSEIFDDQFSVERPDGSNFTLKIRSTKLEDSAMYFCASSSRQSYQPQHFGDGTRLSIL.